This is a list of T cell receptor beta chains from one sample in a study of CD8 T cells in Susac syndrome. MiXCR was run by TCRdb on the immunoSEQ multiplex PCR reads, yielding one entry per CDR3 protein. The sample records about 190,000 distinct CDR3 sequences, 95% being singletons. Sequenced sample: CD4+ T cells from PBMCs. The receptors stem from a human donor with Susac syndrome. CDR3s include the opening cysteine and the closing phenylalanine or tryptophan. A D gene is named only where the DNA matches it firmly. The listing skips clone size in some rows; elsewhere it reads once, few, many or a size class.

D	V	J	size	DNA	CDR3
TRBD1	TRBV9	TRBJ2-1	.	TGTGCCAGCAGCGTAGGGGACAGGGGGACCTACAATGAGCAGTTCTTC	CASSVGDRGTYNEQFF
TRBD2	TRBV28	TRBJ2-7	.	TGTGCCAGCACTCGGGGGGACGAGCAGTACTTC	CASTRGDEQYF
.	TRBV12-3/TRBV12-4	TRBJ1-4	.	TGTGCCAGCAGACGGAGTCGAAAACTGTTTTTT	CASRRSRKLFF
.	TRBV30	TRBJ1-4	.	TGTGCCTGGAAGAGGGACGAGTCAAATGAAAAACTGTTTTTT	CAWKRDESNEKLFF
.	TRBV28	TRBJ1-6	.	TGTGCCAGCAGTTTTAAATCACCCCTCCACTTT	CASSFKSPLHF
.	TRBV5-1	TRBJ2-5	.	TGCGCCAGCAGCTTGACGGTCGCCGGGGTGGAGACCCAGTACTTC	CASSLTVAGVETQYF
TRBD1	TRBV30	TRBJ1-6	.	TGTGCCTGGAGTGAGGAAATGAGTTACAGGGGGGACTCACCCCTCCACTTT	CAWSEEMSYRGDSPLHF
.	TRBV7-9	TRBJ2-7	.	TGTGCCAGCAGCTGGGGAGCGGATGCCTACGAGCAGTACTTC	CASSWGADAYEQYF
.	TRBV20-1	TRBJ1-4	.	TGCAGTGCCCCACGAACAGGGCTTAATGAAAAACTGTTTTTT	CSAPRTGLNEKLFF
.	TRBV5-6	TRBJ1-2	.	TGTGCCAGCAGCTTGGGTGCTTCGGACACCTTC	CASSLGASDTF
TRBD2	TRBV7-2	TRBJ2-1	.	TGTGCCAGCAGCTCCGGACTAGCGGGTGAGCAGTTCTTC	CASSSGLAGEQFF
TRBD1	TRBV30	TRBJ1-3	.	TGTGCCTGGAGTGTATTGAAGCGGGACAGGGGACCTGGAAACACCATATATTTT	CAWSVLKRDRGPGNTIYF
TRBD2	TRBV12-3/TRBV12-4	TRBJ2-7	.	TGTGCCAGCAGTATAGCGGGGGCGGGGAGGGAGCAGTACTTC	CASSIAGAGREQYF
.	TRBV23-1	TRBJ2-3	.	TGCGCCAGCCGTACTACTAGACCAGATACGCAGTATTTT	CASRTTRPDTQYF
.	TRBV9	TRBJ2-5	.	TGTGCCAGCAGTGTACGGGCAGTCCAAGAGACCCAGTACTTC	CASSVRAVQETQYF
.	TRBV6-5	TRBJ1-2	once	TGTGCCAGCAGTTACACCCGAAACTATGGCTACACCTTC	CASSYTRNYGYTF
.	TRBV20-1	TRBJ1-5	.	TGCAGTGTTCAACAGGGTATCCAGCCCCAGCATTTT	CSVQQGIQPQHF
TRBD1	TRBV30	TRBJ1-5	.	TGTGCCTGGAGTCTCGGGACAGATTTGAATCAGCCCCAGCATTTT	CAWSLGTDLNQPQHF
.	TRBV6-6	TRBJ2-7	.	TGTGCCAGCAGTTACGACCCTACCGGGTCTAAGTACGAGCAGTACTTC	CASSYDPTGSKYEQYF